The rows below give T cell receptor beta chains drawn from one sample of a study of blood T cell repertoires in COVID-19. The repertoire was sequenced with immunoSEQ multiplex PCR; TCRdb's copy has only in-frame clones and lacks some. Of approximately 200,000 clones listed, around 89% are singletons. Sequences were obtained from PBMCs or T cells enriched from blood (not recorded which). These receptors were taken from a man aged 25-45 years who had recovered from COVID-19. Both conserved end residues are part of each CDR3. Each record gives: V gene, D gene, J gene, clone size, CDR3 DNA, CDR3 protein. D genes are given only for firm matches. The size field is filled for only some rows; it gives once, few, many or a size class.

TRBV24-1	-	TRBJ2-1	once	TGTGCCACCAGTGATCGCACAGGTGAGCAGTTCTTC	CATSDRTGEQFF
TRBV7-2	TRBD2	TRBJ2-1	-	TGTGCCAGCAGCTGGCTAGCGGGAGTTGAGCAGTTCTTC	CASSWLAGVEQFF
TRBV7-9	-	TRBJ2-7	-	TGTGCCAGCAGCTTAGTAGCAGGGGCCTACGAGCAGTACTTC	CASSLVAGAYEQYF
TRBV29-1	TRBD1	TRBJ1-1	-	TGCAGCGTGCACAGGGGGGTCACTGAAGCTTTCTTT	CSVHRGVTEAFF
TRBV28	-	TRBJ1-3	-	TGTGCCAGCAGTTCCCTAACAGACAGGACGCACCCTGGAAACACCATATATTTT	CASSSLTDRTHPGNTIYF
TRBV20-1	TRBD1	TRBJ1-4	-	TGCAGTGCTAGTGGTTCGGACAGGGAGTCTATTAATGAAAAACTGTTTTTT	CSASGSDRESINEKLFF
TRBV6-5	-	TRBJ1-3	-	TGTGCCAGCAGACAAAAACAGGGTTCAGGAAACACCATATATTTT	CASRQKQGSGNTIYF
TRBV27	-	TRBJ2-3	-	TGTGCCAGCAGTTCACTGCCCCTCATCCTCACAGATACGCAGTATTTT	CASSSLPLILTDTQYF
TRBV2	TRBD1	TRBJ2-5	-	TGTGCCAGCCTCAGGGACAGGGGAACGTTTGAGACCCAGTACTTC	CASLRDRGTFETQYF
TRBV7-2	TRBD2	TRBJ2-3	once	TGTGCCAGCAGCCCGGGACTACCGAACACAGATACGCAGTATTTT	CASSPGLPNTDTQYF
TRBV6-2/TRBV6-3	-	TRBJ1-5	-	TGTGCCAGCAGTTACGAGGGAGGGATGGGCAATCAGCCCCAGCATTTT	CASSYEGGMGNQPQHF
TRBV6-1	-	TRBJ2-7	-	TGTGCCAGCAGCCGGACAGAGAGCTCCTACGAGCAGTACTTC	CASSRTESSYEQYF
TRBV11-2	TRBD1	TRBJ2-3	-	TGTGCCAGCAGCCGACAGGGGGCGAGCGCAGATACGCAGTATTTT	CASSRQGASADTQYF
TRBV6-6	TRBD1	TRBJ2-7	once	TGTGCCAGCAGTTACTCGGGGGACAGTGACGAGCAGTACTTC	CASSYSGDSDEQYF
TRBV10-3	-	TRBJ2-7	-	TGTGCCATCAGTGAGCCCATCTACAGGAGCTCCTACGAGCAGTACTTC	CAISEPIYRSSYEQYF
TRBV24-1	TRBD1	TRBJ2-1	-	TGTGCCACCAGTATACAGGGGGCCAATGAGCAGTTCTTC	CATSIQGANEQFF
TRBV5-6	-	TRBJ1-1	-	TGTGCCAGCAGCTTGCTGACCAGGGCCCCCCTGAACACTGAAGCTTTCTTT	CASSLLTRAPLNTEAFF
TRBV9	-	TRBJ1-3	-	TGTGCCAGCAGCGTAGGGCAGGGGCACTCTGGAAACACCATATATTTT	CASSVGQGHSGNTIYF
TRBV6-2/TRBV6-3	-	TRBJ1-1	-	TGTGCCAGCAGTTCCCCGCCAGGGAAATTGATAACTGAAGCTTTCTTT	CASSSPPGKLITEAFF
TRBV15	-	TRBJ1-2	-	TGTGCCACCAGCAGAGAAAACAGGGATTCCTATGGCTACACCTTC	CATSRENRDSYGYTF
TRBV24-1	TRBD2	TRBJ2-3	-	TGTGCCACCAGTGATTTGGAAGCGGGGGGACCAGATACGCAGTATTTT	CATSDLEAGGPDTQYF
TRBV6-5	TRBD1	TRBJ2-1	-	TGTGCCAGCAGTTACTCTGACAGGGGGAATGAGCAGTTCTTC	CASSYSDRGNEQFF
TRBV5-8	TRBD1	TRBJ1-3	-	TGTGCCAGCAGCTCTAAACCGGACAGGGGAGCTGGAAACACCATATATTTT	CASSSKPDRGAGNTIYF
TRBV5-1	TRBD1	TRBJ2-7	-	TGCGCCAGCAGCTTGCCGGGACAGGGCCACTACGAGCAGTACTTC	CASSLPGQGHYEQYF
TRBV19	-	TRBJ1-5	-	TGTGCCAGTACCATGGGGCAGGGTAATCAGCCCCAGCATTTT	CASTMGQGNQPQHF
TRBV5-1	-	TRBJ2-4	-	TGCGCCAGCAGCCAGGAACCATCTAGCAGCCTAGCCAAAAACATTCAGTACTTC	CASSQEPSSSLAKNIQYF
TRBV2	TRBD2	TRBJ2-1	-	TGTGCCAGCAGTGATACTAGCGGGGTACGCGACTACAATGAGCAGTTCTTC	CASSDTSGVRDYNEQFF
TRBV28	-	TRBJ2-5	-	TGTGCCAGCAGTTCCCAGGTTGAGACCCAGTACTTC	CASSSQVETQYF
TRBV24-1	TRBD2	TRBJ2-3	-	TGTGCCACCAGTGACGCGCGGGAGAGCACAGATACGCAGTATTTT	CATSDARESTDTQYF
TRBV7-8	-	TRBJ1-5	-	TGTGCCAGCAGCTTAGTCTCCGGACACCCCACGAATCAGCCCCAGCATTTT	CASSLVSGHPTNQPQHF
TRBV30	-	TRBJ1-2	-	TGTGCCTGGACCCCTGACACTAACTATGGCTACACCTTC	CAWTPDTNYGYTF
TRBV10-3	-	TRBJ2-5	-	TGTGCCATCAGTGTTCGACAGGATCCCCCCGGGACCCAGTACTTC	CAISVRQDPPGTQYF
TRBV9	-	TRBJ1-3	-	TGTGCCAGCAGGCCGACAGTGAGCTCTGGAAACACCATATATTTT	CASRPTVSSGNTIYF
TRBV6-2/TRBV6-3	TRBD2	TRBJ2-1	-	TGTGCCAGCAGTAATAGCGGGAGCTCCTACAATGAGCAGTTCTTC	CASSNSGSSYNEQFF
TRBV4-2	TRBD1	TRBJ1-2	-	TGTGCCAGCAGCCAGACAGGGGGCTATGGCTACACCTTC	CASSQTGGYGYTF